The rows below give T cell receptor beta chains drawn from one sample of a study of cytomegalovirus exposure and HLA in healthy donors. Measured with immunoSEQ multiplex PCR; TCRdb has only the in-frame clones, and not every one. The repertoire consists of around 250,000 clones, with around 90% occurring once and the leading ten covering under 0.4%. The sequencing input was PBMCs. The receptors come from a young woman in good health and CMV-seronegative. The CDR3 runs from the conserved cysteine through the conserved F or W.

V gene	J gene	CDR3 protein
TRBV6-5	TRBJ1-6	CASRAGGPNSPLHF
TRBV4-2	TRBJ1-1	CASSHVGQGEAFF
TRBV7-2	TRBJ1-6	CASIPAGFYNSPLHF
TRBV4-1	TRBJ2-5	CASSYRGTKETQYF
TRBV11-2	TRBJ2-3	CASSLASDTQYF
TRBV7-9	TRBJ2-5	CASSPGTAREETQYF
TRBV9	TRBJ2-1	CASSVAYGTNLHEQFF
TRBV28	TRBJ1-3	CASSQNWRFGNTIYF
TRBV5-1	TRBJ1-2	CASSSMPGQGDGYTF
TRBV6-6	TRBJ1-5	CASSGTGGSHQPQHF
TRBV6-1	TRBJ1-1	CASSDSGIATEAFF
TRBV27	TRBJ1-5	CASGLRETDSNQPQHF
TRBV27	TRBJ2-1	CASSHGTGSYNEQFF
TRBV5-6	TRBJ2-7	CASSPPGLASYEQYF
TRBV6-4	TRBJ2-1	CASPPGTVYNEQFF
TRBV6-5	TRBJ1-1	CASSYGPQARTEAFF
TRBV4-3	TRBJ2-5	CASSQEAGRRETQYF
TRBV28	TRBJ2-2	CASSSGARTGELFF
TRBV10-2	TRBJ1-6	CASSERQYNSPLHF
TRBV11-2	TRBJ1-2	CASSLDVQGGVYGYTF
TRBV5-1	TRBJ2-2	CASSLTGGVNTGELFF
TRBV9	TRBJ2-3	CASSARSQPDTQYF
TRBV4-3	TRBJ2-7	CASSQDLGGASYEQYF
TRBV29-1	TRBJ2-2	CSVDAGSNTGELFF
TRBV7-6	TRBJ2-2	CASSGTGAVGELFF
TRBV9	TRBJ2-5	CASSGKLAGTQETQYF
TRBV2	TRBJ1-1	CARDRDGTEAFF
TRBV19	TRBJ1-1	CASSPDRDTEAFF
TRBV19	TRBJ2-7	CASSTSGAPSSYEQYF
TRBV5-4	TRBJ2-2	CASSLGLAGGPDTGELFF
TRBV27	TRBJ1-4	CASSLVGQGDEKLFF
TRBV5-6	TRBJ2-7	CASSLPSGQRGQYF
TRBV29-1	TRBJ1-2	CSVDYGDGYTF
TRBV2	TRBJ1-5	CASRIPGQGQDSNQPQHF
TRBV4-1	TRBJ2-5	CASSPGQGGKGQETQYF
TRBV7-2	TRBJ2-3	CASSTLAGPTDTQYF
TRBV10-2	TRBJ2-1	CASSGASYNEQFF
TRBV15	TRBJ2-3	CATSRERAGGPTDTQYF
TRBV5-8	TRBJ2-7	CASSNWTGGFYEQYF
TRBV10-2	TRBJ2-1	CASSPLLAGGSNEQFF